One and the same sample provided the 17 T cell receptor beta chains below, sequenced in a study of CD8 T cells in ankylosing spondylitis. Whole-study results and caveats: Typical of ankylosing spondylitis blood, it appeared, was a TCR beta motif of eight highly homologous variants.

TCRdb re-derived calls from the 5' RACE reads in MiXCR, one entry per CDR3 protein. The table lists more than 250,000 distinct CDR3 sequences, 7.5% to 9% of them singletons, with about 14% in the top ten. Their antigen targets remain unknown. The sample taken for sequencing was blood, either unsorted or a sorted T cell fraction (not recorded which). These receptors were collected from a male donor with ankylosing spondylitis.

The chain has TRBV4-1 and TRBJ1-1; D gene ambiguous. Trimming pared 3 bases from V and 5 bases from J, leaving 13 bases between. This CDR3 has 14 amino acids. Germline V gene data show CDR1 as MGHRA and CDR2 as YSYEKL. DNA for the CDR3: TGCGCCAGCAGCCATCCGCCGTCTCGGACTGAAGCTTTCTTT. This translates into CASSHPPSRTEAFF.

V usage is TRBV3-1 and J usage is TRBJ2-7; the match to TRBD2 covers 12 bases. CDR1 is LGHDT and CDR2 is YNNKEL in the germline V gene (reference sequence). This CDR3 has 16 amino acids. J gave up 4 bases and V 4 bases, and 8 bases lay outside the gene matches. CDR3 nucleotides: TGTGCCAGCAGCCGACTAGCGGGAGACCCGGGGTACGAGCAGTACTTC. This sequence encodes CASSRLAGDPGYEQYF.

This chain joins TRBV5-1 and TRBJ2-3, with TRBD1 as a possible D gene (6 bases). V was shortened by 4 bases and J by 2 bases, with 11 bases between the two germline ends. The length of the CDR3 is 14 residues. Germline CDR1 SGHRS, CDR2 YFSETQ. The CDR3 reads CASSPRQVTDTQYF. The CDR3 DNA reads as TGCGCCAGCAGCCCAAGACAGGTCACAGATACGCAGTATTTT.

This clonotype was seen more than once but under ten times. The rearrangement links TRBV29-1 to TRBJ1-4, with D possibly TRBD1 on 6 matching bases. The CDR3 runs 15 residues. CDR1 and CDR2 from the germline V gene are SQVTM and ANQGSEA. Trimming removed 4 bases from V and 7 bases from J, with 19 bases in between. CDR3 coding DNA: TGCAGCGTTGGGGAGGGGGTTGGGCATACTGAAAAACTGTTTTTT. Translating it yields CSVGEGVGHTEKLFF.

This clonotype has more than one count but fewer than ten. The chain joins TRBV5-5 to TRBJ2-1, with D maybe TRBD2 (6 bases). This CDR3 has 16 amino acids. Per the germline V gene, CDR1 is SGHKS and CDR2 is YYEKEE (reference sequence). Trimming removed 3 bases at V and 0 bases at J, with 13 bases between. This chain's CDR3 is CASSSLAQSSYNEQFF. In DNA form, the CDR3 reads TGTGCCAGCAGCTCTCTAGCGCAGAGCTCCTACAATGAGCAGTTCTTC. The entire variable domain, with the rest obtained from reference TRBV5-5 and TRBJ2-1, is as follows: DAGVTQSPTHLIKTRGQQVTLRCSPISGHKSVSWYQQVLGQGPQFIFQYYEKEERGRGNFPDRFSARQFPNYSSELNVNALLLGDSALYLCASSSLAQSSYNEQFFGPGTRLTVL.

This clonotype was detected a few times. The CDR3 region has the DNA TGTGCCAGCAGCTTAGCCGGAGAGCACAATGAGCAGTTCTTC. Its protein is CASSLAGEHNEQFF. The rearrangement uses TRBV7-2 and TRBJ2-1; D is unclear. The CDR3 sequence is 14 residues long. V was trimmed by 0 bases and J by 5 bases, leaving 8 bases between them. Germline V gene sequence: CDR1 SGHTA, CDR2 FQGNSA. The whole variable domain, filled in from reference TRBV7-2 and TRBJ2-1, reads GAGVSQSPSNKVTEKGKDVELRCDPISGHTALYWYRQSLGQGLEFLIYFQGNSAPDKSGLPSDRFSAERTGGSVSTLTIQRTQQEDSAVYLCASSLAGEHNEQFFGPGTRLTVL.

This clonotype was detected many times. This chain links TRBV5-1 with TRBJ2-5, with D possibly matching TRBD1 (6 bases). Germline assignment: CDR1 SGHRS and CDR2 YFSETQ. The CDR3 spans 14 residues. Trimming stripped 0 bases from V and 5 bases from J, with 11 bases between. The CDR3 is CASSLGTVRETQYF. The CDR3 nucleotides are TGCGCCAGCAGCTTGGGGACAGTGAGGGAGACCCAGTACTTC.

V is TRBV29-1 and J is TRBJ2-5, with 10 bases fitting TRBD1. Germline V lookup: CDR1 SQVTM, CDR2 ANQGSEA. This CDR3 spans 13 amino acids. The V segment lost 4 bases and the J segment 3 bases; nucleotides outside the gene matches: 2. The CDR3 DNA is TGCAGCGTTGGGACAGGGGGAGAAGAGACCCAGTACTTC. This gives the protein CSVGTGGEETQYF. Full variable domain (outside the CDR3, taken from reference TRBV29-1 and TRBJ2-5): SAVISQKPSRDICQRGTSLTIQCQVDSQVTMMFWYRQQPGQSLTLIATANQGSEATYESGFVIDKFPISRPNLTFSTLTVSNMSPEDSSIYLCSVGTGGEETQYFGPGTRLLVL.

The J gene is TRBJ1-2, the V gene TRBV28; D gene ambiguous. The length of the CDR3 is 14 residues. The germline V gene has CDR1 MDHEN and CDR2 SYDVKM. V lost 1 base and J 7 bases, leaving 13 bases between the germline ends. The CDR3 sequence is CASSLSEDRLGYTF. The CDR3 DNA reads as TGTGCCAGCAGTTTATCAGAAGACCGACTTGGCTACACCTTC.

The sample holds many counts of this clonotype. The chain combines TRBV5-1 with TRBJ2-2; D call uncertain. The germline V gene encodes CDR1 SGHRS and CDR2 YFSETQ. The CDR3 runs 14 residues. Trimming stripped 0 bases from V and 3 bases from J, with 6 bases between. Here the CDR3 reads CASSLGLDTGELFF. CDR3 nucleotides: TGCGCCAGCAGCTTGGGCCTGGACACCGGGGAGCTGTTTTTT.

This clonotype was seen a single time. The chain combines TRBV2 with TRBJ2-7; D possibly uses TRBD1 or TRBD2 (5 bases each). Trimming removed 5 bases from V and 6 bases from J, with 14 bases in between. The germline CDR1 and CDR2 sequences are SNHLY and FYNNEI. The CDR3 covers 13 residues. CDR3 loop: CASSTRGQAEQYF. CDR3 nucleotides: TGTGCCAGCAGTACTCGGGGCCAGGCCGAGCAGTACTTC.

The chain links TRBV28 to TRBJ2-7; D is unclear. This CDR3 has 15 residues. Trimming left V 1 base short and J 3 bases short, with 13 bases between. Germline lookup yields CDR1 MDHEN and CDR2 SYDVKM. Written as DNA, the CDR3 is TGTGCCAGCAGTTTATCGGTATCCGAGGACTACGAGCAGTACTTC. Its translation: CASSLSVSEDYEQYF.

In this sample, this clonotype turned up many times. The V and J genes are TRBV5-1 and TRBJ2-7; a weak D match, TRBD1 (6 bases). CDR3 length equals 15 residues. Germline V gene lookup returns CDR1 SGHRS and CDR2 YFSETQ. V was cut by 2 bases and J by 2 bases, with 14 bases left in between. CDR3 coding DNA: TGCGCCAGCAGCTTTAGGGGGAATACGGCCTACGAGCAGTACTTC. It specifies CASSFRGNTAYEQYF.

This clonotype was seen a few times. This chain uses TRBV6-1 with TRBJ2-2; D is tentatively TRBD1 or TRBD2 (5 bases each). This CDR3 is built from 16 residues. Germline V gene sequence: CDR1 MNHNS, CDR2 SASEGT. The V end was cut by 4 bases, the J end by 2 bases, with 14 bases between. The CDR3: CASSVSGTVNTGELFF. The CDR3 DNA follows: TGTGCCAGCAGTGTCTCGGGGACGGTCAACACCGGGGAGCTGTTTTTT.

V and J are TRBV29-1 and TRBJ2-7; 10 bases are a match to TRBD2. V lost 6 bases, J lost 3 bases, and 2 bases stayed unmatched. The CDR3 is made up of 12 amino acids. Germline lookup yields CDR1 SQVTM and CDR2 ANQGSEA. The DNA for the CDR3 is TGCAGCGTAGTAGCGGGAGGCTACGAGCAGTACTTC. It translates to CSVVAGGYEQYF.

V and J are TRBV15 and TRBJ2-2; D is uncertain. CDR3 length: 16 residues. The ends were cut back, 7 bases at V and 1 base at J, with 16 bases in the middle. CDR1 is LNHNV and CDR2 is YYDKDF in the germline V gene (reference sequence). For the CDR3, the DNA is TGTGCCACCACCGCCCCCCCCCAGAAGAACACCGGGGAGCTGTTTTTT. Translated: CATTAPPQKNTGELFF.

The gene calls are TRBV2 and TRBJ2-5; the D is unclear. The V and J ends lost 3 bases and 10 bases respectively, with 6 bases between them. The CDR3 runs to 10 residues. Germline loops: CDR1 SNHLY, CDR2 FYNNEI. CDR3 DNA sequence: TGTGCCAGCAGTGATGTTATCCAGTACTTC. Encoded protein: CASSDVIQYF.